These 16 T cell receptor beta chains share one sample of origin, sequenced in a study of blood T cell repertoires in COVID-19. Clones were read by immunoSEQ multiplex PCR, and TCRdb kept only the in-frame ones, dropping some. The sample consists of about 200,000 clones, about 86% of them appearing once. The sample consisted of peripheral blood. Receptors originate from a woman aged 45 to 65 with COVID-19, enrolled during active disease.

The rearrangement links TRBV27 to TRBJ1-2, with unresolved D. The CDR3 covers 11 residues. Per the germline V gene, CDR1 is MNHEY and CDR2 is SMNVEV (reference sequence). The V end lost 11 bases, the J end lost 9 bases, and 16 bases lay between the germline ends. The CDR3 DNA is TGTGCCTCCCAAATAGGAGGTAGCTACACCTTC. Translated, it gives CASQIGGSYTF.

The chain carries TRBV9 and TRBJ2-5, with 8 positions matching TRBD1. The CDR3 covers 16 residues. The J segment lost 5 bases and the V segment lost 4 bases, leaving 13 bases of the junction unmatched. The V gene's germline CDR1 is SGDLS and CDR2 YYNGEE. CDR3 coding DNA: TGTGCCAGCAGCTCCCGCTCCGGACAGGGAGTCGAGACCCAGTACTTC. This gives the protein CASSSRSGQGVETQYF.

The genes are TRBV18 and TRBJ2-5; possible D gene TRBD2, 5 bases. CDR3 length: 14 residues. Germline CDR1 KGHSH, CDR2 LQKENI. V was pared by 1 base and J by 2 bases, with 8 bases between. CDR3 amino acids: CASSPRGGQETQYF. CDR3 coding DNA: TGTGCCAGCTCACCACGAGGAGGTCAAGAGACCCAGTACTTC.

V gene TRBV19 combines with J gene TRBJ2-7, with TRBD2 as a possible D gene (6 bases). V was trimmed by 10 bases and J by 2 bases, leaving 12 bases between them. The CDR3 is 12 residues long. Per germline, CDR1 LNHDA and CDR2 SQIVND (reference sequence). CDR3 protein: CATGDNTYEQYF. The CDR3 bases are TGTGCCACGGGGGATAACACCTACGAGCAGTACTTC. Complete variable domain (other parts from reference TRBV19 and TRBJ2-7): DGGITQSPKYLFRKEGQNVTLSCEQNLNHDAMYWYRQDPGQGLRLIYYSQIVNDFQKGDIAEGYSVSREKKESFPLTVTSAQKNPTAFYLCATGDNTYEQYFGPGTRLTVT.

V usage is TRBV19 and J usage is TRBJ1-1; the match to TRBD1 covers 9 bases. Per the germline V gene, CDR1 is LNHDA and CDR2 is SQIVND (reference sequence). The CDR3 spans 15 residues. Germline trimming cut 7 bases from V and 8 bases from J; bases unmatched to any gene: 14. This chain's CDR3 is CASTPGAWDRDEAFF. CDR3 coding DNA: TGTGCCAGTACCCCGGGCGCGTGGGACAGGGACGAAGCTTTCTTT.

The V and J genes are TRBV19 and TRBJ1-1; tentative D call: TRBD1 (5 bases). The CDR3 has 15 residues. V dropped 3 bases and J dropped 5 bases, with 16 bases sitting between them. The germline CDR1 and CDR2 sequences are LNHDA and SQIVND (reference sequence). CDR3 sequence: CASSISQGSGTEAFF. The DNA for the CDR3 is TGTGCCAGTAGTATCAGCCAGGGAAGTGGGACTGAAGCTTTCTTT.

The chain couples TRBV11-2 to TRBJ2-4; 7 bases line up with TRBD1. This CDR3 comprises 18 residues. CDR1 and CDR2 from the germline V gene are SGHAT and FQNNGV. V lost 4 bases and J lost 0; bases outside the gene matches: 12. The CDR3 protein is CASSYGTEAWVAKNIQYF. The CDR3 region has the DNA TGTGCCAGCAGCTACGGGACAGAAGCTTGGGTAGCCAAAAACATTCAGTACTTC.

This clone is a singleton in its sample. This chain uses TRBV6-5 with TRBJ1-5; D is perhaps TRBD1 (6 bases). V lost 4 bases and J lost 2, with 12 bases in between. This CDR3 comprises 15 residues. The germline V gene encodes CDR1 MNHEY and CDR2 SVGAGI. CDR3 coding DNA: TGTGCCAGCAGTTCCTACAGGGCCCGCAATCAGCCCCAGCATTTT. This translates into CASSSYRARNQPQHF.

The rearrangement joins TRBV7-2 to TRBJ2-2; 10 nucleotides line up with TRBD2. Per the germline V gene, CDR1 is SGHTA and CDR2 is FQGNSA. This CDR3 is built from 16 residues. V shed 5 bases, J shed 1 base, and the junction held 4 bases outside the gene matches. The CDR3 sequence is CASSNGLAVNTGELFF. As DNA, the CDR3 is TGTGCCAGCAGCAACGGACTAGCGGTGAACACCGGGGAGCTGTTTTTT.

The CDR3 spells CASSMLAGGQYEQYF. In DNA form, the CDR3 reads TGTGCCAGTAGTATGCTAGCGGGGGGACAGTACGAGCAGTACTTC. V usage is TRBV19 and J usage is TRBJ2-7, with 11 bases fitting TRBD2. The germline V gene encodes CDR1 LNHDA and CDR2 SQIVND (reference sequence). Trimming at V came to 3 bases and at J to 4 bases, leaving 5 bases not matched to a gene. The CDR3 is made up of 15 amino acids.

CDR3 sequence: CASSVPSGGGYGYTF. The DNA of the CDR3 is TGTGCCAGCAGCGTACCATCAGGGGGCGGTTATGGCTACACCTTC. This rearrangement joins TRBV9 to TRBJ1-2, with TRBD1 matching 8 bases. Losses at the gene ends were 1 base for V and 5 bases for J; bases not matched to a gene: 7. The germline CDR1 and CDR2 sequences are SGDLS and YYNGEE. The CDR3 runs 15 residues.

V gene TRBV3-1 (or the pseudogene TRBV3-2) combines with J gene TRBJ1-2; D remains unclear. Trimming removed 7 bases from V and 2 bases from J, with 14 bases in between. CDR1 is LGHDT and CDR2 is YNNKEL in the germline V gene (reference sequence). There are 14 residues in the CDR3. The CDR3 sequence is CASTPGRTNYGYTF. CDR3 coding DNA: TGTGCCAGCACCCCTGGGAGGACCAACTATGGCTACACCTTC.

The rearrangement joins TRBV9 to TRBJ2-1; TRBD2 agrees at 13 bases. CDR3 length: 14 amino acids. Germline V CDR1 and CDR2: SGDLS, YYNGEE. V was clipped by 7 bases and J by 8 bases; unmatched bases: 6. DNA for the CDR3: TGTGCCAGCGCCCGGACTAGCGGGGGTTATGAGCAGTTCTTC. It specifies CASARTSGGYEQFF.

This clone showed up just once. The chain links TRBV11-2 to TRBJ2-3; 7 bases map to TRBD1. Germline values: CDR1 SGHAT, CDR2 FQNNGV. CDR3 size: 14 residues. V was clipped by 4 bases and J by 4 bases; unmatched bases: 5. The CDR3 DNA is TGTGCCAGCAGCTACCCTGGACAGGCAGATACGCAGTATTTT. It is translated as CASSYPGQADTQYF.

CDR3 loop: CASSPKNTEAFF. CDR3 in DNA: TGTGCCAGCAGCCCTAAGAACACTGAAGCTTTCTTT. V usage is TRBV11-2 and J usage is TRBJ1-1; D remains unclear. CDR1 and CDR2 (germline): SGHAT, FQNNGV. Deletions cut 5 bases from V and 1 base from J, with 5 bases between. This CDR3 is 12 amino acids long.

V usage is TRBV19 and J usage is TRBJ2-5, with a possible D match to TRBD2 (7 bases). The germline V gene has CDR1 LNHDA and CDR2 SQIVND (reference sequence). There are 14 residues in the CDR3. V dropped 6 bases and J dropped 6 bases, with 17 bases sitting between them. CDR3 sequence reads: CASSPWGGRKTQYF. The DNA for the CDR3 is TGTGCCAGTAGCCCCTGGGGGGGCCGGAAGACCCAGTACTTC.